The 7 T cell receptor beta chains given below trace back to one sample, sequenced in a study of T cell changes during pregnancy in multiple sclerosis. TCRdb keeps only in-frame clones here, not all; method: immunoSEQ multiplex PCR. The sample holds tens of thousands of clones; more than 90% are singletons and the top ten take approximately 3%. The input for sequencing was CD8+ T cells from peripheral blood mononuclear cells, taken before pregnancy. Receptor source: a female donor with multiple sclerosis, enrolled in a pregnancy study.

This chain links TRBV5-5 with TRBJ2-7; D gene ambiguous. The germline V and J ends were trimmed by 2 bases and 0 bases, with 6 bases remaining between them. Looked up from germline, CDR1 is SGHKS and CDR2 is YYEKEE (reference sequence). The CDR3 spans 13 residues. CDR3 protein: CASSFGSSYEQYF. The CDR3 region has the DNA TGTGCCAGCAGCTTTGGCAGCTCCTACGAGCAGTACTTC.

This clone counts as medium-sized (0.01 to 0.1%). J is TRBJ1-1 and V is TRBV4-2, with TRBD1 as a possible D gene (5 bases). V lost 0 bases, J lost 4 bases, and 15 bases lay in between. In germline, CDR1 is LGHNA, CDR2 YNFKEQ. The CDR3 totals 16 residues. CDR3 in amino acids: CASSQDVGSGGTEAFF. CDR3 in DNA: TGTGCCAGCAGCCAAGATGTTGGCAGCGGGGGCACTGAAGCTTTCTTT.

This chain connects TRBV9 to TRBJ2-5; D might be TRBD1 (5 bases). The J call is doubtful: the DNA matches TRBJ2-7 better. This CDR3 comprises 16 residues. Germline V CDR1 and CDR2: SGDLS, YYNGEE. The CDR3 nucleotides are TGTGCCAGCAGCGTAGGACAGTCGGTGGAGTACTACGAGCAGTACTTC. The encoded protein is CASSVGQSVEYYEQYF.

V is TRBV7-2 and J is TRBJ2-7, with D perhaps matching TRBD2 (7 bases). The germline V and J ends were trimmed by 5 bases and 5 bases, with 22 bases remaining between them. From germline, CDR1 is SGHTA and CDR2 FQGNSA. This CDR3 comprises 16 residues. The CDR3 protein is CASSPLLGGAGDEQYF. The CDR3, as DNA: TGTGCCAGCAGCCCCCTTTTGGGGGGGGCAGGTGACGAGCAGTACTTC.

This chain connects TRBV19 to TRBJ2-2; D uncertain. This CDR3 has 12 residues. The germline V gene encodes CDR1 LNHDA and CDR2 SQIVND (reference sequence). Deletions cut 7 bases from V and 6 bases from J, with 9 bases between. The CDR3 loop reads CASTVRAGELFF. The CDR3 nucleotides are TGTGCCAGTACTGTTAGAGCCGGGGAGCTGTTTTTT.

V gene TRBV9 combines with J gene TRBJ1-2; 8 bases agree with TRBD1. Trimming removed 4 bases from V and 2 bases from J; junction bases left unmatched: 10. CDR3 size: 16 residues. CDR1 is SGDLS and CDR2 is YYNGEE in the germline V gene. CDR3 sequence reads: CASSPPSGGLNYGYTF. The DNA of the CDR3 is TGTGCCAGCAGCCCCCCCTCAGGGGGCCTCAACTATGGCTACACCTTC.

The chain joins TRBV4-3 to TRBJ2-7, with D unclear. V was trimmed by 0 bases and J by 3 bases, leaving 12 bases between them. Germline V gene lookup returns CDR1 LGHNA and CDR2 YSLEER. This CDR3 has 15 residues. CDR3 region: CASSQEFITVYEQYF. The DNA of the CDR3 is TGCGCCAGCAGCCAAGAATTTATAACAGTCTACGAGCAGTACTTC.